These T cell receptor beta chains were read from a single sample in a study of blood T cell repertoires in COVID-19. Only in-frame clones appear in the TCRdb table, and some are missing; sequencing was by immunoSEQ multiplex PCR. The sample carries about 240,000 clones, approximately 90% recorded once. Sequenced material: PBMCs or T cells enriched from blood (not recorded which). The source of these receptors is a woman in her twenties or thirties who had recovered from COVID-19. The CDR3 runs from the conserved cysteine through the conserved F or W. D genes are given only for firm matches. The size field is filled for only some rows; it gives once, few, many or a size class.

d_call	clone_size	j_call	v_call	cdr3_nt	cdr3_aa
TRBD2	.	TRBJ2-3	TRBV3-1/TRBV3-2	TGTGCCAGCAGCCTCGGGACTAGCGGGAGGACAGATACGCAGTATTTT	CASSLGTSGRTDTQYF
TRBD2	.	TRBJ2-3	TRBV9	TGTGCCAGCAGCATACTAACTAGCGGGGGAACAGATACGCAGTATTTT	CASSILTSGGTDTQYF
TRBD2	.	TRBJ2-1	TRBV9	TGTGCCAGCAGCGAACCAGCGGGAGGGTACAATGAGCAGTTCTTC	CASSEPAGGYNEQFF
TRBD2	.	TRBJ2-7	TRBV9	TGTGCCAGCAGCGTAGACGCAGGGAGGGCTGCCGAGCAGTACTTC	CASSVDAGRAAEQYF
TRBD1	few	TRBJ1-1	TRBV2	TGTGCCAGCAGTGAAGCGAGGGGGCGAAACACTGAAGCTTTCTTT	CASSEARGRNTEAFF
.	once	TRBJ2-3	TRBV19	TGTGCCAGTAGTATTACGGACCGGCGGGGTACGCAGTATTTT	CASSITDRRGTQYF
TRBD1	once	TRBJ1-1	TRBV7-2	TGTGCCAGCAGCTTAGCGGCAGGGGGGACTGAAGCTTTCTTT	CASSLAAGGTEAFF
TRBD1	once	TRBJ1-4	TRBV2	TGTGCCAGCAGTGGTACCGGGACAGCTAATGAAAAACTGTTTTTT	CASSGTGTANEKLFF
TRBD1	.	TRBJ1-2	TRBV2	TGTGCCAGCAGTGTAGGGACAGGCAGTCACTATGGCTACACCTTC	CASSVGTGSHYGYTF
.	.	TRBJ1-3	TRBV29-1	TGCAGCGTTGAGAAAGGGGGCTCTGGAAACACCATATATTTT	CSVEKGGSGNTIYF